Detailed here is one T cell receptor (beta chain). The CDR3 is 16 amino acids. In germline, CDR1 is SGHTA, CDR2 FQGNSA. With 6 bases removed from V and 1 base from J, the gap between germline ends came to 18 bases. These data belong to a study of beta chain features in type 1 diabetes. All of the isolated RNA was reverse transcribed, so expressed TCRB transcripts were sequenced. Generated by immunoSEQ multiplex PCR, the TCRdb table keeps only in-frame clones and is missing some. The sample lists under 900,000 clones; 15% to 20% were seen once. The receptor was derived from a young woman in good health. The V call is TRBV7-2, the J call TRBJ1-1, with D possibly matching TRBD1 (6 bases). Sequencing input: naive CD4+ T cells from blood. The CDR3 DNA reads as TGTGCCAGCAGGTTATTTGGGGGCAGTAGGAACACTGAAGCTTTCTTT. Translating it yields CASRLFGGSRNTEAFF.